Detailed here is one TCR beta chain. What it recognizes is unknown. Primers: 60 Vbeta forward and 13 Jbeta reverse. TCRdb keeps only in-frame clones here, not all; method: immunoSEQ multiplex PCR. Counted here are about 75,000 clones, roughly 82% occurring once; the ten biggest clones make up about 20%. The sample is drawn from a study of cytomegalovirus exposure and HLA in healthy donors. Study-wide points: The study assumed roughly uniform donor sequencing depth for presence/absence analyses. Donor immune exposure was known only as CMV serostatus. A later analysis found common viral pathogens apparently linked to several of the most significant clusters.

Germline V gene lookup returns CDR1 MRHNA and CDR2 SNTAGT. V lost 7 bases, J lost 4 bases, and 20 bases lay in between. This CDR3 has 16 amino acids. Sequencing was done on a sample of PBMCs. The chain links TRBV6-4 to TRBJ1-3; D gene uncertain. This TCR was sampled from a man aged 65-85 years in good health and CMV-seropositive. The DNA of the CDR3 is TGTGCCAGCATCCCTCCCCGGGAGTTAGAGGGAAACACCATATATTTT. It is translated as CASIPPRELEGNTIYF.